The entry below describes one TCR beta chain. This sample was included in a study of control samples from healthy donors and cancer patients. TCRdb keeps only in-frame clones here, not all; method: immunoSEQ multiplex PCR. The data hold 100,000 to 150,000 clones, with roughly 90% observed a single time. The ends lost 10 bases at V and 2 bases at J; junction bases unmatched: 11. The germline CDR1 and CDR2 sequences are MNHEY and SMNVEV (reference sequence). The CDR3 has 15 amino acids. The rearrangement uses TRBV27 and TRBJ2-7; TRBD2 matches at 10 bases. The sequence was collected from a man aged 18 to 35 in good health. Sequenced sample: blood. The CDR3 DNA reads TGTGCCACCAGCATTGCCCTAGCGGGGGCCTACGAGCAGTACTTC. It specifies CATSIALAGAYEQYF.